This T cell receptor (beta chain) was observed in a study of cytomegalovirus exposure and HLA in healthy donors. Study information: Genetic ancestry analysis placed approximately 78% of the 350 to 500 donors that were genotyped in the Caucasian-associated cluster.

Regarding this clone: What it binds is unknown.

Notes on the study in general: Apart from CMV serostatus, no immune exposure information was available.

The CDR3 runs 14 residues. Trimming cost V 5 bases and J 3 bases; bases outside gene matches: 2. The germline V gene encodes CDR1 MDHEN and CDR2 SYDVKM. PCR primers comprised 60 Vbeta and 13 Jbeta primers. Clones were read by immunoSEQ multiplex PCR, and TCRdb kept only the in-frame ones, dropping some. This sample yields over 200,000 clones, of which about 78% are seen a single time; 3.5% to 4% belongs to the top ten. This receptor was taken from a male donor in good health and CMV-seronegative. Specimen: PBMCs. The rearrangement joins TRBV28 to TRBJ2-2; 8 positions agree with TRBD1. The CDR3 here is CASSLQGDTGELFF. The CDR3 DNA sequence: TGTGCCAGCAGTCTACAGGGGGACACCGGGGAGCTGTTTTTT.